Listed below are T cell receptor beta chains from one sample, sequenced in a study of blood T cell repertoires in COVID-19. Sequencing used immunoSEQ multiplex PCR; TCRdb keeps in-frame clones, though not all of them. The repertoire holds 360,000 or so clones, with roughly 89% as singletons. The sequenced material came from peripheral blood. These receptors all stem from a man aged 18 to 35 with active or convalescent COVID-19. Both conserved end residues are part of each CDR3. The D gene is left open where the match is weak. Size is stated for part of the rows, as once, few or many counts, or as a class when the clone is expanded.

j_call	v_call	d_call	clone_size	cdr3_aa	cdr3_nt
TRBJ2-2	TRBV4-2	-	-	CASSPDWWELFF	TGTGCCAGCAGCCCGGACTGGTGGGAGCTGTTTTTT
TRBJ2-5	TRBV7-9	TRBD1	-	CASSTNDRAGETQYF	TGTGCCAGCAGCACGAACGACAGGGCCGGGGAGACCCAGTACTTC
TRBJ2-2	TRBV4-2	-	-	CASSQEIGRGGGELFF	TGTGCCAGCAGCCAAGAAATCGGTCGGGGTGGCGGGGAGCTGTTTTTT
TRBJ1-1	TRBV11-1	-	-	CASSQGTAEAFF	TGTGCCAGCAGCCAGGGGACCGCTGAAGCTTTCTTT
TRBJ1-1	TRBV3-1/TRBV3-2	-	-	CASSQDAIMNTEAFF	TGTGCCAGCAGCCAAGATGCTATCATGAACACTGAAGCTTTCTTT
TRBJ1-1	TRBV2	TRBD1	-	CASRDRGNTEAFF	TGTGCCAGCCGGGACAGGGGGAACACTGAAGCTTTCTTT
TRBJ2-6	TRBV7-2	TRBD1	-	CASRAQGALRGANVLTF	TGTGCCAGCAGGGCACAGGGGGCCCTGAGGGGGGCCAACGTGCTGACTTTC
TRBJ2-7	TRBV5-4	TRBD2	-	CASSWGGLAGGEQYF	TGTGCCAGCAGCTGGGGGGGACTAGCGGGAGGCGAGCAGTACTTC
TRBJ1-1	TRBV7-3	-	-	CASSLNGRTEAFF	TGTGCCAGCAGCTTAAACGGGAGAACTGAAGCTTTCTTT
TRBJ2-6	TRBV28	TRBD1	-	CASSLLGRGPSGANVLTF	TGTGCCAGCAGTTTATTGGGCAGGGGGCCCTCTGGGGCCAACGTGCTGACTTTC
TRBJ1-2	TRBV7-9	-	-	CASSLGAGNYGYTF	TGTGCCAGCAGCTTAGGAGCAGGGAACTATGGCTACACCTTC
TRBJ2-2	TRBV19	-	-	CASSIPQEAGELFF	TGTGCCAGTAGTATACCGCAGGAAGCCGGGGAGCTGTTTTTT
TRBJ2-5	TRBV6-2/TRBV6-3	-	-	CASSYGVRGRQETQYF	TGTGCCAGCAGTTACGGGGTACGCGGGCGACAAGAGACCCAGTACTTC
TRBJ2-1	TRBV18	TRBD1	-	CATSGTETYNEQFF	TGTGCCACCTCGGGGACAGAGACCTACAATGAGCAGTTCTTC
TRBJ2-7	TRBV28	-	-	CASSGGSGVSSYEQYF	TGTGCCAGCAGCGGTGGTAGCGGAGTTAGCTCCTACGAGCAGTACTTC
TRBJ1-5	TRBV7-9	TRBD1	-	CASSPGTGGVQPQHF	TGTGCCAGCAGCCCCGGGACAGGGGGCGTTCAGCCCCAGCATTTT
TRBJ2-3	TRBV24-1	-	-	CATSAGVGTDTQYF	TGTGCCACCAGTGCGGGAGTCGGAACAGATACGCAGTATTTT
TRBJ2-1	TRBV6-2/TRBV6-3	TRBD2	few	CASSYPSGGNYIDEQFF	TGTGCCAGCAGTTACCCTAGCGGGGGAAACTACATCGATGAGCAGTTCTTC
TRBJ2-5	TRBV5-1	-	-	CASSTTSQETQYF	TGCGCCAGCAGCACAACCTCCCAAGAGACCCAGTACTTC
TRBJ2-3	TRBV4-3	TRBD2	once	CASSQDPGGREIGDTQYF	TGCGCCAGCAGCCAAGACCCGGGGGGGCGGGAGATAGGGGATACGCAGTATTTT
TRBJ1-5	TRBV10-3	-	-	CAISEVGGRQPQHF	TGTGCCATCAGTGAGGTGGGGGGAAGGCAGCCCCAGCATTTT
TRBJ2-1	TRBV19	TRBD2	-	CASSASSGRTYNEQFF	TGTGCCAGTAGTGCCTCTAGCGGGAGGACTTACAATGAGCAGTTCTTC
TRBJ1-3	TRBV10-3	-	-	CAIRDLTESSGNTIYF	TGTGCCATCAGAGACTTAACTGAGAGCTCTGGAAACACCATATATTTT
TRBJ2-3	TRBV28	TRBD2	-	CASSLLSGGGTDTQYF	TGTGCCAGCAGTTTATTGAGCGGGGGTGGCACAGATACGCAGTATTTT
TRBJ2-7	TRBV29-1	TRBD1	-	CSVELPGQPSYEQYF	TGCAGCGTTGAGCTACCGGGACAGCCCTCCTACGAGCAGTACTTC
TRBJ2-3	TRBV3-1/TRBV3-2	TRBD1	-	CASSPTRTGGDTQYF	TGTGCCAGCAGCCCCACTAGGACAGGGGGAGATACGCAGTATTTT
TRBJ1-1	TRBV7-6	-	-	CASSFPEEAYDTEAFF	TGTGCCAGCAGCTTTCCGGAAGAGGCGTACGACACTGAAGCTTTCTTT
TRBJ1-5	TRBV27	TRBD1	-	CASSSGGSNQPQHF	TGTGCCAGCAGTTCAGGGGGCAGCAATCAGCCCCAGCATTTT
TRBJ2-1	TRBV28	-	-	CASSFLGERFF	TGTGCCAGCAGTTTCTTGGGCGAACGGTTCTTC
TRBJ2-5	TRBV11-3	-	-	CASSLGQGLQETQYF	TGTGCCAGCAGCTTAGGCCAGGGGCTCCAAGAGACCCAGTACTTC
TRBJ2-2	TRBV6-5	TRBD2	-	CASTRGGNTGELFF	TGTGCCAGCACGCGCGGGGGGAACACCGGGGAGCTGTTTTTT
TRBJ1-1	TRBV5-5	-	-	CASSYGNTEAFF	TGTGCCAGCAGTTATGGCAACACTGAAGCTTTCTTT
TRBJ1-4	TRBV19	-	-	CASSIGRGEKLFF	TGTGCCAGTAGTATCGGACGGGGTGAAAAACTGTTTTTT
TRBJ2-7	TRBV11-3	TRBD1	once	CASSLLTGVEEQYF	TGTGCCAGCAGCTTGCTGACAGGGGTGGAAGAGCAGTACTTC
TRBJ1-1	TRBV19	TRBD1	-	CASSRTGLEMNTEAFF	TGTGCCAGTAGTAGGACAGGGTTAGAAATGAACACTGAAGCTTTCTTT
TRBJ1-2	TRBV24-1	-	-	CATSDGGGSYGYTF	TGTGCCACCAGTGATGGCGGGGGTAGCTATGGCTACACCTTC
TRBJ2-5	TRBV10-3	TRBD2	few	CAISDGAGGGETQYF	TGTGCCATCAGTGATGGAGCGGGGGGCGGGGAGACCCAGTACTTC